The present TCR beta chain was sequenced within a study of T cell responses to AZD1222 COVID-19 vaccine (dated by TCRdb to about 2021). About the full investigation: AZD1222 recipients given second doses at about 4 weeks or at about 12 weeks were pooled, since spike-specific TCR depth and breadth were not found to differ between the two schedules. A total of roughly 240 trial participants underwent TCR sequencing, of whom 200 to 220 received two doses of AZD1222 and about 25 received two doses of the MenACWY control vaccine. Enrollment into the trials was organized by age into subgroups of 18-55, 56-69 and 70-plus years, and those subgroups contained 148, 28 and 57 TCR-sequenced participants, respectively.

Comment on this clone: The antigen it recognizes is unknown. It has no much larger one-base neighbor in the sample; base qualities were not kept.

What the research found in general, with its limitations: Vaccine-associated CD4 TCRs spanned the whole spike protein, with dominant responses in regions 160-218 and 743-854. Reportedly, almost half of the unique spike-specific TCRs recognized epitopes lying outside the regions that are mutated in the B.1.351 and B.1.1.7 variants. In the small 56-69-year group, the increase in depth fell short of significance, most likely because of low power. After two AZD1222 doses, spike-specific TCR breadth and depth were significantly higher than at day 0 and than in MenACWY recipients. Only a handful of AZD1222 recipients were SARS-CoV-2 seropositive at baseline, limiting conclusions about previously exposed vaccinees. Because no day 14 peak-response samples were available, the repertoires could be characterized only after the peak T cell response. Most participants were white British and females outnumbered males, and the authors suggested that clonal diversity may have been underestimated.

In light of the paper, this sample's time point label describes: baseline before first vaccination. Vaccinee samples came from UK trials COV001 and COV002, including a single-blind randomized controlled phase 2/3 trial of AZD1222 (ChAdOx1 nCoV-19) in healthy adults. Trial participant PBMC samples were collected at day 0 and day 28 after the second dose for TCRbeta chain sequencing. The CDR3 regions of human TCRbeta chains were analyzed by immunosequencing. The paper's processing steps were these. Repertoire TCRs were checked for matches against a reference library of SARS-CoV-2-specific TCRs that had been generated using the MIRA antigen-specificity platform. Breadth was defined as the fraction of unique TCRs that were SARS-CoV-2-associated, and depth was defined as the fraction of total T cells that were SARS-CoV-2-associated. Each spike-specific TCR was assigned to its reactive spike region and to a CD4 or CD8 class using the MIRA data. Log10-transformed breadth and depth values were compared by one-way ANOVA with Sidak's multiple comparisons tests. As stored in TCRdb, this immuneACCESS dataset retains in-frame rearrangements with V and J assigned. A fraction of the clones does not appear; measured against another copy, unresolved V genes explain less than half of the discrepancy, and the remainder lacks a known reason. The V and J calls and clone size were taken over from that table, and D and trimming were inferred from the DNA. Here the sample has about 100,000 clones; about 85% occur a single time. The ten most abundant clones make up about 2% of the sample.

The TCR sequence derives from an adult in good health. This material consisted of peripheral blood, taken on day 0 of AZD1222 vaccination.

The CDR3 protein is CASSLGQEANGYTF. The DNA sequence follows: TGTGCCAGCAGCTTGGGACAAGAGGCTAATGGCTACACCTTC. Here the chain combines TRBV5-4 and TRBJ1-2, with the D gene too uncertain to name. The germline V gene (reference sequence) provides CDR1 SGHNT and CDR2 YYREEE. Spanning cysteine to phenylalanine, the CDR3 consists of 14 amino acids. Just the 42-base CDR3 DNA is kept, in frame starting at base 1. Trimming removed 0 bases from V and 6 bases from J, leaving 12 bases between the germline ends.